This TCR beta chain came from a study of blood T cell repertoires in COVID-19. The wider study: Sources were T cells, B-cell-depleted T cells, or PBMCs; the material itself was cDNA or gDNA.

The CDR3 is made up of 13 amino acids. Using immunoSEQ multiplex PCR, the repertoire was profiled, and TCRdb retains in-frame clones only, with some absent. The table lists 300,000 to 400,000 clones, about 86% of them singletons. The clonotype comes from a woman aged 40 to 50 with acute COVID-19. The chain uses TRBV12-2 and TRBJ1-5; TRBD1 is the table's D call and was not checked against the DNA. TRBV12-2 is a known pseudogene. The sequenced sample consisted of PBMCs or T cells enriched from blood (not recorded which). CDR3 in amino acids: CASRLLFLCRGHF. In DNA form, the CDR3 reads TGTGCAAGTCGCCTCCTTTTTTTGTGCAGGGGGCATTTT.